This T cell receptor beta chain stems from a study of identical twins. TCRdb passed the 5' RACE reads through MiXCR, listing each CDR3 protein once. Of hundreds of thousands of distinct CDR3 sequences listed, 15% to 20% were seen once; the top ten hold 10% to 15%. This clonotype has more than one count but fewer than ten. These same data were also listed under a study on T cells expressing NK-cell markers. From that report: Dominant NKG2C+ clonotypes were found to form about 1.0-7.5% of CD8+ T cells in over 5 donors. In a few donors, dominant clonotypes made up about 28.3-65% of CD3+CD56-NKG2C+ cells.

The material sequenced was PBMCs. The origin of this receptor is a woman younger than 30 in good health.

The CDR3 sequence: CASSSYRSGSSYEQYF. CDR3 nucleotide sequence: TGCGCCAGCAGCTCGTATAGATCAGGGAGCTCCTACGAGCAGTACTTC. The V call is TRBV5-1, the J call TRBJ2-7; D is possibly TRBD1 or TRBD2 (5 bases each). With 3 bases removed from V and 0 bases from J, the gap between germline ends came to 16 bases. The CDR3 has 16 amino acids. Germline V gene lookup returns CDR1 SGHRS and CDR2 YFSETQ.